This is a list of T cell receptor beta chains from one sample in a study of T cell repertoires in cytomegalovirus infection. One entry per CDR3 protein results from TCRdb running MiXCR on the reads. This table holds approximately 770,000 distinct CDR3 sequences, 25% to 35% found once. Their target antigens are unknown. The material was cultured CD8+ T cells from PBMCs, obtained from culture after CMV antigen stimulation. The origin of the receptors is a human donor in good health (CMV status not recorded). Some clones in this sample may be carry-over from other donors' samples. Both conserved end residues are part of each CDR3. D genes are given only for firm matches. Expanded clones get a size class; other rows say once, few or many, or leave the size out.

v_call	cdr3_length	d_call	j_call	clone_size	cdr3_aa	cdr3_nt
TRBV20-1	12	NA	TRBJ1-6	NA	CSARQGNSPLHF	TGCAGTGCTAGACAGGGAAATTCACCCCTCCACTTT
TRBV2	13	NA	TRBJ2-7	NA	CAAPRGAGVEQYF	TGTGCAGCCCCCCGCGGGGCCGGGGTCGAGCAGTACTTC
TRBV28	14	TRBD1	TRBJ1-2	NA	CASGLKTGAYGYTF	TGTGCCAGCGGATTAAAAACAGGGGCCTATGGCTACACCTTC
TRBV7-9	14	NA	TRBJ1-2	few	CASSFQVLDYGYTF	TGTGCCAGCAGCTTTCAGGTCTTGGACTATGGCTACACCTTC
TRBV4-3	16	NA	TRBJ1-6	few	CASSQDGTSTGSPLHF	TGCGCCAGCAGCCAAGATGGTACGTCGACGGGTTCACCCCTCCACTTT
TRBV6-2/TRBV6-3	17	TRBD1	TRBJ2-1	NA	CASSYSWGQGFDNEQFF	TGTGCCAGCAGTTACTCGTGGGGACAGGGGTTCGACAATGAGCAGTTCTTC
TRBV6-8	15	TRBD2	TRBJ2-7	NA	CASTPGLVRAYEQYF	TGTGCCAGCACCCCGGGACTAGTTCGCGCCTACGAGCAGTACTTC
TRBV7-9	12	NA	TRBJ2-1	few	CASKTGNNEQFF	TGTGCCAGCAAGACAGGTAACAATGAGCAGTTCTTC
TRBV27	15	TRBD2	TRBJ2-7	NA	CASSPRLAGDYEQYF	TGTGCCAGCAGCCCTCGACTAGCGGGGGACTACGAGCAGTACTTC
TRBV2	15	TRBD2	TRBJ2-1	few	CASSENSGGADEQFF	TGTGCCAGCAGTGAAAATAGCGGGGGGGCGGATGAGCAGTTCTTC
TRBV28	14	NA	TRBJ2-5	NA	CASSGESGKETQYF	TGTGCCAGCTCAGGGGAATCGGGGAAGGAGACCCAGTACTTC
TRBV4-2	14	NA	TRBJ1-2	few	CASSQVGGAGGYTF	TGTGCCAGCAGCCAAGTTGGGGGGGCTGGAGGCTACACCTTC
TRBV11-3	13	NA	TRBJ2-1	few	CASSFENYNEQFF	TGTGCCAGCAGCTTCGAAAACTACAATGAGCAGTTCTTC
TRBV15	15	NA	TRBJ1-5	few	CATSREPASLEPQHF	TGTGCCACCAGCAGAGAGCCAGCGAGTCTGGAGCCCCAGCATTTT
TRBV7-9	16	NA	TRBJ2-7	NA	CASSLSTFSIGYEQYF	TGTGCCAGCAGCTTAAGTACCTTCTCAATCGGCTACGAGCAGTACTTC
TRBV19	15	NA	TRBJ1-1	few	CASSSEGDGNTEAFF	TGTGCCAGTAGTTCCGAGGGGGATGGGAACACTGAAGCTTTCTTT
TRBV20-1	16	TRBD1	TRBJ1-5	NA	CSARLGTGPSNQPQHF	TGCAGTGCTAGGCTGGGGACAGGGCCGAGCAATCAGCCCCAGCATTTT
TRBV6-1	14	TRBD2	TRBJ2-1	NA	CATELNGGVDEQFF	TGTGCCACCGAACTTAACGGGGGGGTGGATGAGCAGTTCTTC
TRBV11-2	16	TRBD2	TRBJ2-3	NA	CASSLDLAGSTDTQYF	TGTGCCAGCAGCTTAGATTTAGCGGGGTCCACAGATACGCAGTATTTT
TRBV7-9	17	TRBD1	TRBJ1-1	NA	CASSPSGTGEGNTEAFF	TGTGCCAGCAGCCCCTCCGGGACAGGGGAGGGGAACACTGAAGCTTTCTTT
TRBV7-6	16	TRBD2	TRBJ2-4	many	CASSPQAGGAKNIQYF	TGTGCCAGCAGCCCCCAGGCGGGGGGGGCCAAAAACATTCAGTACTTC
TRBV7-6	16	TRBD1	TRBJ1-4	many	CASSPGQGYTNEKLFF	TGTGCCAGCAGCCCCGGACAGGGATACACTAATGAAAAACTGTTTTTT
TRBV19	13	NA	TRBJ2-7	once	CASSPQDGYEQYF	TGTGCCAGTAGTCCCCAGGACGGCTACGAGCAGTACTTC
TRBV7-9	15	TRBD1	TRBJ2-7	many	CASSSGTGGTYEQYF	TGTGCCAGCAGCTCCGGGACAGGGGGCACCTACGAGCAGTACTTC
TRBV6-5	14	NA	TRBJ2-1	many	CASSYSSVKYEQFF	TGTGCCAGCAGTTACTCCTCCGTCAAATATGAGCAGTTCTTC